This T cell receptor (beta chain) emerged from a study of CD8 T cells in ankylosing spondylitis. Findings and caveats of the study: Significant enrichment of disease-linked clones was reported in matched ankylosing spondylitis synovial fluid. Typical of ankylosing spondylitis blood, it appeared, was a TCR beta motif of eight highly homologous variants.

Quantitative 5'-RACE was performed with molecular barcodes, and it yielded the TCR beta libraries. TCRdb reprocessed the 5' RACE reads via MiXCR and lists one record per CDR3 protein. The sample yields about 330,000 distinct CDR3 sequences, 6.5% to 10% seen once. A remark on this clonotype: The antigen is unknown.

Sequencing was performed on blood, either unsorted or a sorted T cell fraction (not recorded which). This receptor was identified in a male donor with ankylosing spondylitis.

DNA of the CDR3: TGCAGTGCTGCCTTACGGGGAGGGCCGTGGAATGAGCAGTTCTTC. This gives the protein CSAALRGGPWNEQFF. The rearrangement joins TRBV20-1 to TRBJ2-1; 7 bases map to TRBD2. Germline V lookup: CDR1 DFQATT, CDR2 SNEGSKA (reference sequence). J gave up 7 bases and V 5 bases, and 14 bases lay outside the gene matches. The CDR3 covers 15 residues.